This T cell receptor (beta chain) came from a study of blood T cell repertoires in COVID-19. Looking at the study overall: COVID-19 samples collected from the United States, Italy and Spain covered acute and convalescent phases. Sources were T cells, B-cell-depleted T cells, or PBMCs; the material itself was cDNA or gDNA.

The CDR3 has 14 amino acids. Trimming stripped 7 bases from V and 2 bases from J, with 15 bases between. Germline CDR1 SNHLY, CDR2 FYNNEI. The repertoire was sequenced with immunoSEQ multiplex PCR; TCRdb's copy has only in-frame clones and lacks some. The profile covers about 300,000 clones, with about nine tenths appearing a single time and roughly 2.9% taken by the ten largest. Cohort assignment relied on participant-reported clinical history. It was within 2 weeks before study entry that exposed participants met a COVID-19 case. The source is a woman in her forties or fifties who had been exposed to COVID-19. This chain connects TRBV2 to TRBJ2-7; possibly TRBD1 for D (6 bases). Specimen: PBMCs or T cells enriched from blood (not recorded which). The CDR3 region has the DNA TGTGCCAGCACCCGGGACAAGGCCCCCTACGAGCAGTACTTC. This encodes CASTRDKAPYEQYF.